This T cell receptor (beta chain) is drawn from a study of cytomegalovirus exposure and HLA in healthy donors. Study-wide points: Per published reports, the classifier diagnosed cytomegalovirus status with high specificity and sensitivity. For most TCR sequences rarity was the rule, although some public TCRs occurred in many donors. In a later analysis, specific HLA alleles were associated with more than 15,000 TCR beta sequences at a 0.05 false discovery rate. Only CMV serostatus was available as immune exposure information.

The CDR3 has 15 amino acids. Germline V gene data show CDR1 as SNHLY and CDR2 as FYNNEI. V was clipped by 3 bases and J by 9 bases, with 15 bases between them. It was with 60 Vbeta and 13 Jbeta primers that the PCR ran. The assay was immunoSEQ multiplex PCR, and TCRdb's table has in-frame clones only and misses some. The listing records approximately 100,000 clones. On this clone: The antigen is not known.

The receptor was derived from a man between 45 and 60 years old in good health and CMV-seronegative. Sequencing was done on a sample of PBMCs. J is TRBJ1-6 and V is TRBV2, with D unresolved. CDR3 residues: CASSEDGGIRSPLHF. CDR3 sequence (DNA): TGTGCCAGCAGTGAGGATGGCGGTATTCGTTCACCCCTCCACTTT. The full variable domain, in which reference TRBV2 and TRBJ1-6 provide the parts outside the CDR3, is EPEVTQTPSHQVTQMGQEVILRCVPISNHLYFYWYRQILGQKVEFLVSFYNNEISEKSEIFDDQFSVERPDGSNFTLKIRSTKLEDSAMYFCASSEDGGIRSPLHFGNGTRLTVT.